These T cell receptor beta chains were read from a single sample in a study of cytomegalovirus exposure and HLA in healthy donors. Repertoires were generated with immunoSEQ multiplex PCR, while TCRdb's copy carries only in-frame clones and drops some. This table has about 140,000 clones, around 80% appearing once. Sequencing input: PBMCs. These receptors were obtained from a woman aged 40 to 50 in good health and CMV-seronegative. The CDR3 runs from the conserved cysteine through the conserved F or W. The D gene is left open where the match is weak. Clone size, where shown, is once, few, many, or a class for clones that have expanded.

abundance,d_gene,v_gene,j_gene,CDR3aa,CDR3nt
few,-,TRBV6-6,TRBJ2-1,CASTSFNEQFF,TGTGCCAGCACCTCTTTCAATGAGCAGTTCTTC
-,TRBD2,TRBV28,TRBJ2-7,CATLTSGGALEQYF,TGTGCCACCCTTACTAGCGGGGGGGCCCTCGAGCAGTACTTC
-,-,TRBV5-4,TRBJ1-2,CASSPAGANYGYTF,TGTGCCAGCAGCCCGGCGGGGGCCAACTATGGCTACACCTTC
-,TRBD2,TRBV29-1,TRBJ2-3,CSVAMGAGGTDTQYF,TGCAGCGTTGCGATGGGCGCGGGAGGCACAGATACGCAGTATTTT
-,TRBD2,TRBV6-4,TRBJ2-7,CASSPGLGYEQYF,TGTGCCAGCAGCCCGGGACTAGGATACGAGCAGTACTTC
once,TRBD2,TRBV7-2,TRBJ2-1,CASSLTSGAHEQFF,TGTGCCAGCAGCTTGACTAGCGGGGCCCATGAGCAGTTCTTC
-,-,TRBV4-1,TRBJ2-1,CASSLGLTRYNEQFF,TGCGCCAGCAGCCTGGGGCTGACACGCTACAATGAGCAGTTCTTC
-,-,TRBV4-3,TRBJ1-6,CASSQEWTTTSPLHF,TGCGCCAGCAGCCAAGAATGGACAACGACTTCACCCCTCCACTTT
-,-,TRBV19,TRBJ2-7,CASSIDIQGPSEQYF,TGTGCCAGTAGTATAGATATCCAGGGCCCTTCCGAGCAGTACTTC
-,-,TRBV5-4,TRBJ2-7,CASSLDSYYEQYF,TGTGCCAGCAGCCTGGACAGTTACTACGAGCAGTACTTC
-,TRBD1,TRBV5-6,TRBJ2-4,CASSWGTENIQYF,TGCGCCAGCAGCTGGGGGACAGAAAACATTCAGTACTTC
-,TRBD2,TRBV28,TRBJ2-5,CASSPPTGGETQYF,TGTGCCAGCAGCCCCCCCACCGGGGGGGAGACCCAGTACTTC
-,-,TRBV6-4,TRBJ2-1,CASNQTGADEQFF,TGTGCCAGCAACCAGACAGGCGCGGATGAGCAGTTCTTC
-,-,TRBV11-2,TRBJ2-3,CASSATFQASSTDTQYF,TGTGCCAGCAGCGCGACATTTCAAGCTTCTAGCACAGATACGCAGTATTTT
-,-,TRBV9,TRBJ2-3,CASSVEGAYTDTQYF,TGTGCCAGCAGCGTAGAGGGAGCTTACACAGATACGCAGTATTTT
-,-,TRBV29-1,TRBJ2-4,CSVEALGGPGQDSQYF,TGCAGCGTTGAGGCTCTGGGGGGACCAGGACAGGACAGTCAGTACTTC
once,-,TRBV4-3,TRBJ2-7,CASSQEIRGFDEQYF,TGCGCCAGCAGCCAAGAAATAAGGGGCTTCGACGAGCAGTACTTC
-,TRBD2,TRBV7-2,TRBJ2-7,CASSPGTSGSEQYF,TGTGCCAGCAGCCCCGGGACTAGCGGGAGCGAGCAGTACTTC
few,-,TRBV29-1,TRBJ2-1,CSPPVRIAPHNEQFF,TGCAGCCCCCCTGTGCGGATCGCCCCCCACAATGAGCAGTTCTTC
-,TRBD2,TRBV6-5,TRBJ2-1,CASSYSLAGSYNEQFF,TGTGCCAGCAGTTACTCCTTAGCGGGCTCCTACAATGAGCAGTTCTTC
-,-,TRBV6-1,TRBJ2-3,CASSVDTGTDTQYF,TGTGCCAGCAGTGTGGACACAGGCACAGATACGCAGTATTTT
-,TRBD1,TRBV6-1,TRBJ1-3,CASSEPQGAHSGNTIYF,TGTGCCAGCAGCGAACCTCAGGGGGCCCACTCTGGAAACACCATATATTTT
-,TRBD1,TRBV28,TRBJ2-7,CATRTGKVNEQYF,TGTGCCACCCGGACAGGGAAAGTCAACGAGCAGTACTTC
-,-,TRBV21-1,TRBJ2-7,CASNGQGLWGEQYF,TGTGCCAGCAACGGACAGGGACTATGGGGAGAGCAGTACTTC
-,-,TRBV5-1,TRBJ2-2,CASSLMGQSNTGELFF,TGCGCCAGCAGCTTGATGGGGCAGTCGAACACCGGGGAGCTGTTTTTT
-,-,TRBV30,TRBJ1-6,CAWSQGFGSPLHF,TGTGCCTGGTCGCAGGGATTCGGTTCACCCCTCCACTTT
-,-,TRBV10-3,TRBJ2-2,CAINRQDPTGELFF,TGTGCCATCAACCGACAGGACCCCACCGGGGAGCTGTTTTTT
-,TRBD1,TRBV4-3,TRBJ1-2,CASSPDRSFAGYTF,TGCGCCAGCAGTCCGGACAGGTCCTTCGCTGGCTACACCTTC
-,TRBD1,TRBV27,TRBJ2-7,CASSFPGGYEQYF,TGTGCCAGCAGTTTCCCAGGGGGATACGAGCAGTACTTC
-,TRBD1,TRBV6-5,TRBJ2-2,CASSLDRPNTGELFF,TGTGCCAGCAGTTTGGACAGGCCGAACACCGGGGAGCTGTTTTTT
-,-,TRBV6-1,TRBJ1-3,CASSASGTPPGNTIYF,TGTGCCAGCAGTGCCTCCGGGACTCCCCCTGGAAACACCATATATTTT
few,-,TRBV15,TRBJ2-1,CATSSGTQRSNEQFF,TGTGCCACCAGCAGCGGGACTCAGCGGAGCAATGAGCAGTTCTTC
-,TRBD1,TRBV7-9,TRBJ2-3,CASSSPGQGGDTQYF,TGTGCCAGCAGCTCCCCGGGACAGGGGGGAGATACGCAGTATTTT
once,-,TRBV18,TRBJ2-7,CASSSGLGREQYF,TGTGCCAGCTCAAGCGGGCTAGGGCGCGAGCAGTACTTC
-,-,TRBV5-1,TRBJ2-2,CASSLDGQPSTGELFF,TGCGCCAGCAGCTTAGATGGACAGCCGTCCACCGGGGAGCTGTTTTTT
-,-,TRBV11-3,TRBJ2-6,CASSLSSGANGLTF,TGTGCCAGCAGCTTGAGCTCTGGGGCCAACGGCCTGACTTTC
-,-,TRBV4-1,TRBJ1-4,CASKDSNNEKLFF,TGCGCCAGCAAGGACAGCAACAACGAAAAACTGTTTTTT
-,-,TRBV28,TRBJ1-6,CASRTSTGLNSPLHF,TGTGCCAGCAGGACCTCCACAGGGCTAAATTCACCCCTCCACTTT
-,-,TRBV9,TRBJ1-3,CASSATQGISGNTIYF,TGTGCCAGCAGCGCTACACAGGGAATCTCTGGAAACACCATATATTTT
-,-,TRBV10-3,TRBJ2-7,CATGGLVYEQYF,TGTGCCACCGGGGGACTCGTCTACGAGCAGTACTTC
-,TRBD1,TRBV11-2,TRBJ2-1,CASSTPGTEDEQFF,TGTGCCAGCAGCACCCCCGGGACAGAAGACGAGCAGTTCTTC
-,-,TRBV29-1,TRBJ2-5,CSVEVTGTATQYF,TGCAGCGTTGAGGTTACAGGAACGGCGACCCAGTACTTC
once,TRBD1,TRBV28,TRBJ1-5,CASSFATGNQPQHF,TGTGCCAGCAGTTTCGCGACAGGGAATCAGCCCCAGCATTTT
-,-,TRBV6-5,TRBJ1-1,CASSFRTAPMNTEAFF,TGTGCCAGCAGTTTCCGGACTGCCCCGATGAACACTGAAGCTTTCTTT
once,-,TRBV9,TRBJ2-7,CASSVDETEIYEQYF,TGTGCCAGCAGCGTAGATGAGACAGAGATCTACGAGCAGTACTTC
once,TRBD1,TRBV19,TRBJ2-1,CASSIQGGYEQFF,TGTGCCAGTAGTATTCAAGGGGGCTATGAGCAGTTCTTC
-,TRBD1,TRBV28,TRBJ2-7,CASSTTGGTGLNEQYF,TGTGCCAGCAGCACCACCGGGGGGACAGGGCTAAACGAGCAGTACTTC
-,TRBD1,TRBV28,TRBJ2-7,CASSLVRGIEQYF,TGTGCCAGCAGTTTAGTCAGGGGGATCGAGCAGTACTTC
once,-,TRBV28,TRBJ2-6,CASSITGSNSGANVLTF,TGTGCCAGCAGTATAACAGGCTCAAACTCTGGGGCCAACGTCCTGACTTTC
-,TRBD1,TRBV4-3,TRBJ1-4,CASSQGGGVGEKLFF,TGCGCCAGCAGCCAAGGAGGGGGCGTTGGCGAAAAACTGTTTTTT
-,-,TRBV7-3,TRBJ1-1,CASSLQGNTEAFF,TGTGCCAGCAGCCTACAGGGGAACACTGAAGCTTTCTTT
-,-,TRBV6-5,TRBJ1-1,CASSSPHRRQNTEAFF,TGTGCCAGCAGTTCCCCCCACAGGCGTCAGAACACTGAAGCTTTCTTT
-,-,TRBV19,TRBJ2-1,CASSIGGEFGEQFF,TGTGCCAGTAGTATAGGCGGGGAATTTGGTGAGCAGTTCTTC
-,TRBD1,TRBV4-1,TRBJ2-1,CASSQGPGTGHYNEQFF,TGCGCCAGCAGCCAAGGGCCCGGGACAGGGCATTACAATGAGCAGTTCTTC